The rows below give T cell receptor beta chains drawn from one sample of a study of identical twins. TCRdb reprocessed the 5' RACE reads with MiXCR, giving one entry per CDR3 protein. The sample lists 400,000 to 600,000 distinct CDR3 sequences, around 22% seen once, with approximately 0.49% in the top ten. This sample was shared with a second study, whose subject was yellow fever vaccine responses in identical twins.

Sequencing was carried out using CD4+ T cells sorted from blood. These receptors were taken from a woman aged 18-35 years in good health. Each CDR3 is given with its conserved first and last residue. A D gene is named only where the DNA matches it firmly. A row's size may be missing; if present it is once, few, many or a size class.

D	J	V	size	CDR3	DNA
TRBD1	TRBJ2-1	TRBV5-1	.	CASSWGDRDYNEQFF	TGCGCCAGCAGCTGGGGGGACAGGGACTACAATGAGCAGTTCTTC
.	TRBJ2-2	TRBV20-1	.	CSARAELNTGELFF	TGCAGTGCTAGAGCTGAGCTGAACACCGGGGAGCTGTTTTTT
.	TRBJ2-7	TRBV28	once	CASSLPGAGDYEQYF	TGTGCCAGCAGTTTACCCGGGGCCGGCGACTACGAGCAGTACTTC
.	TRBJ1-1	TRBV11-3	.	CASSLGQQSEAFF	TGTGCCAGCAGCCTCGGACAGCAAAGTGAAGCTTTCTTT
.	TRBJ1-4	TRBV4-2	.	CASSQDPRGEKLFF	TGTGCCAGCAGCCAAGATCCCAGGGGAGAAAAACTGTTTTTT
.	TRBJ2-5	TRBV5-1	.	CASSPNPHGQETQYF	TGCGCCAGCAGCCCCAATCCCCACGGACAAGAGACCCAGTACTTC
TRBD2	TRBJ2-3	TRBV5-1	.	CASSLWPSGGAKDTDTQYF	TGCGCCAGCAGCTTGTGGCCTAGCGGGGGGGCAAAGGACACAGATACGCAGTATTTT
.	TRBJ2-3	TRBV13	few	CASSGPGAVGKGSLPDTQYF	TGTGCCAGCTCCGGTCCAGGGGCTGTCGGAAAGGGGTCCCTTCCAGATACGCAGTATTTT
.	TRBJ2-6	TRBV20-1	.	CSANHPGANVLTF	TGCAGTGCTAATCATCCTGGGGCCAACGTCCTGACTTTC
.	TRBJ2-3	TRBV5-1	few	CASSGERGTDTQYF	TGCGCCAGCAGTGGAGAGCGGGGCACAGATACGCAGTATTTT
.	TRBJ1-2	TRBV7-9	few	CASSPGLAGYTF	TGTGCCAGCAGCCCGGGGCTCGCGGGCTACACCTTC
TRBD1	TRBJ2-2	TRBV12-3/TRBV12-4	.	CASKWTGNTGELFF	TGTGCCAGCAAATGGACAGGGAACACCGGGGAGCTGTTTTTT
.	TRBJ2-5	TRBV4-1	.	CASSQVITGRETQYF	TGCGCCAGCAGCCAAGTGATAACGGGAAGAGAGACCCAGTACTTC
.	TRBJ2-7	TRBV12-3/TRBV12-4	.	CASTRSLGARYF	TGTGCCAGCACTCGGAGCCTCGGGGCCCGGTACTTC
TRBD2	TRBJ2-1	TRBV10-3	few	CAISASSGSYEQFF	TGTGCCATCAGTGCGTCTAGCGGGAGCTATGAGCAGTTCTTC
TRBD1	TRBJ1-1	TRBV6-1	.	CASSQPGQGSHGEAFF	TGTGCCAGCAGTCAACCCGGACAGGGGAGTCATGGTGAAGCTTTCTTT
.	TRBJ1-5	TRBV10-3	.	CAISYGETNQPQHF	TGTGCCATCAGTTATGGAGAGACAAATCAGCCCCAGCATTTT
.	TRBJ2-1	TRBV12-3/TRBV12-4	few	CASSHGPGTGSLSEQFF	TGTGCCAGCAGCCATGGCCCGGGAACTGGGAGTCTGAGTGAGCAGTTCTTC
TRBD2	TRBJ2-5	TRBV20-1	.	CSASGLAGGLQETQYF	TGCAGTGCATCAGGACTAGCGGGGGGACTCCAAGAGACCCAGTACTTC
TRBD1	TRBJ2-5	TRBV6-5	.	CASSYGTVQETQYF	TGTGCCAGCAGTTACGGGACAGTCCAAGAGACCCAGTACTTC
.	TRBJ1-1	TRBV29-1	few	CSVREQGGYTEAFF	TGCAGCGTCCGGGAACAGGGAGGTTACACTGAAGCTTTCTTT
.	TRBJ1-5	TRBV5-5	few	CASSFRPGLMQPQHF	TGTGCCAGCAGCTTTCGGCCAGGGCTCATGCAGCCCCAGCATTTT
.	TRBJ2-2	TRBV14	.	CASSLDINTGELFF	TGTGCCAGCAGCCTGGACATCAACACCGGGGAGCTGTTTTTT
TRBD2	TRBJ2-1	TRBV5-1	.	CASNPGGMAGGTGLNEQFF	TGCGCCAGCAATCCGGGGGGAATGGCGGGAGGGACCGGACTCAATGAGCAGTTCTTC
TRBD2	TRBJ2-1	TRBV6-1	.	CASSGRTSGYNEQFF	TGTGCCAGCAGTGGTAGGACTAGCGGATACAATGAGCAGTTCTTC
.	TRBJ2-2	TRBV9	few	CASSASMLGTGELFF	TGTGCCAGCAGCGCCTCCATGCTTGGCACCGGGGAGCTGTTTTTT
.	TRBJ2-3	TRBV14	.	CASSQVSGLGDTQYF	TGTGCCAGCAGCCAAGTTTCCGGGTTGGGAGATACGCAGTATTTT
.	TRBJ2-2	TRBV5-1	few	CASSLGPTTVTGELFF	TGCGCCAGCAGCTTGGGGCCAACCACGGTCACCGGGGAGCTGTTTTTT
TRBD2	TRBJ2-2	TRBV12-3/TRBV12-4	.	CASSFGIAGGEELFF	TGTGCCAGCAGTTTCGGTATAGCGGGAGGGGAGGAGCTGTTTTTT
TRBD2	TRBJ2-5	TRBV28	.	CASSPRGLAGVEETQYF	TGTGCCAGCAGTCCCCGAGGGCTAGCGGGAGTTGAAGAGACCCAGTACTTC
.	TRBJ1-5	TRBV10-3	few	CAIRANSNQPQHF	TGTGCCATCAGGGCTAATAGCAATCAGCCCCAGCATTTT
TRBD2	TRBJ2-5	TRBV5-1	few	CASSLAVAGGGETQYF	TGCGCCAGCAGCTTGGCGGTAGCGGGAGGAGGAGAGACCCAGTACTTC
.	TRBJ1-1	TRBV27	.	CASSLSHARNTEAFF	TGTGCCAGCAGTTTATCCCATGCTAGGAACACTGAAGCTTTCTTT
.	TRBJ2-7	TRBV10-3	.	CAISTGLSYEQYF	TGTGCCATCAGCACAGGATTATCCTACGAGCAGTACTTC
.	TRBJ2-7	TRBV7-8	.	CASSLGRDSAVYEQYF	TGTGCCAGCAGCTTAGGGCGGGACAGCGCAGTCTACGAGCAGTACTTC
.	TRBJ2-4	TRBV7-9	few	CASSLEPFIQYF	TGTGCCAGCAGCTTAGAACCCTTCATTCAGTACTTC
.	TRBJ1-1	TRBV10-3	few	CAISDSTAGGVEAFF	TGTGCCATCAGTGACTCAACGGCGGGGGGAGTCGAAGCTTTCTTT
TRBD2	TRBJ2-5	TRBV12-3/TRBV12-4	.	CASSPSGGTQETQYF	TGTGCCAGCAGCCCCTCCGGGGGGACCCAAGAGACCCAGTACTTC
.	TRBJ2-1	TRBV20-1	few	CSARVGGQYNEQFF	TGCAGTGCTAGAGTAGGGGGGCAGTACAATGAGCAGTTCTTC
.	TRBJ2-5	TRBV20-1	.	CSARGTGIETQYF	TGCAGTGCTAGAGGTACAGGGATCGAGACCCAGTACTTC
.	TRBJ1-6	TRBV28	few	CASHRKGRTYNSPLHF	TGTGCCAGCCATCGTAAGGGAAGGACCTATAATTCACCCCTCCACTTT
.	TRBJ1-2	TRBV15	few	CAASYKVNYGYTF	TGTGCCGCCTCCTACAAAGTAAACTATGGCTACACCTTC
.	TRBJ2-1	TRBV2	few	CAYRGSGGYEQFF	TGTGCCTACAGGGGCTCAGGGGGGTATGAGCAGTTCTTC
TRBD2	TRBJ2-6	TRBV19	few	CASSQGLAGVGANVLTF	TGTGCCAGTAGTCAGGGACTAGCGGGAGTCGGGGCCAACGTCCTGACTTTC
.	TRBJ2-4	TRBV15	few	CATSRDGGWGQNIQYF	TGTGCCACCAGCAGAGACGGCGGTTGGGGACAAAACATTCAGTACTTC
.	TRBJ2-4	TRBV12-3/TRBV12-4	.	CASSQGGLAKNIQYF	TGTGCCAGCAGCCAGGGGGGGCTAGCCAAAAACATTCAGTACTTC
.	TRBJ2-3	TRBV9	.	CASSVYGSPYSSTDTQYF	TGTGCCAGCAGCGTATACGGGAGCCCCTACTCTAGCACAGATACGCAGTATTTT
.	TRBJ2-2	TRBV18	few	CASSPAEVTGELFF	TGTGCCAGCTCACCGGCGGAGGTCACCGGGGAGCTGTTTTTT